The rows below give T cell receptor beta chains drawn from one sample of a study of shared clonotypes between healthy human individuals. Clones were read by immunoSEQ multiplex PCR, and TCRdb kept only the in-frame ones, dropping some. The sample has about 490,000 clones, about 72% seen once. What was sequenced was PBMCs. Every receptor here comes from a middle-aged woman in good health. Some clones in this sample may be carry-over from other donors' samples. The CDR3 runs from the conserved cysteine through the conserved F or W. A D gene is named only where the DNA matches it firmly. Only part of the rows carry a size: once, few, many, or a class if the clone is expanded.

D	J	size	V	DNA	CDR3
.	TRBJ2-3	.	TRBV2	TGTGCCAGCAGTGATGGCCACCCTAGCACAGATACGCAGTATTTT	CASSDGHPSTDTQYF
TRBD1	TRBJ1-1	.	TRBV5-4	TGTGCCAGCAGCTTGGGGCCATTGGACAGGGACACTGAAGCTTTCTTT	CASSLGPLDRDTEAFF
.	TRBJ2-5	.	TRBV9	TGTGCCAGCAGCGTAGGGGTTCGGGGGGAGACCCAGTACTTC	CASSVGVRGETQYF
.	TRBJ2-2	.	TRBV4-1	TGCGCCAGCAGCCTAGGACTTAACACCGGGGAGCTGTTTTTT	CASSLGLNTGELFF
TRBD1	TRBJ1-4	.	TRBV4-2	TGTGCCAGCAGCCCGGACAGGGGGGATGAAAAACTGTTTTTT	CASSPDRGDEKLFF
TRBD1	TRBJ2-7	.	TRBV18	TGTGCCAGCTCCCGAGGGGACAGGGGATCGTTCGAGCAGTACTTC	CASSRGDRGSFEQYF
TRBD1	TRBJ2-7	.	TRBV10-2	TGCGCCAGCAGGAGGGGGACAGGGTCCTACGAGCAGTACTTC	CASRRGTGSYEQYF
TRBD2	TRBJ2-2	.	TRBV9	TGTGCCAGCAGCGTTGGTAGCCTTACTAGCGTTCCCGGGGAGCTGTTTTTT	CASSVGSLTSVPGELFF
.	TRBJ1-2	.	TRBV5-1	TGCGCCAGCAGCTTCTCAGGACCTCTTTATGGCTACACCTTC	CASSFSGPLYGYTF
TRBD1	TRBJ1-1	.	TRBV6-5	TGTGCCAGCAGTTACGGGACAGGGGTGACTGAAGCTTTCTTT	CASSYGTGVTEAFF
.	TRBJ2-3	.	TRBV5-4	TGTGCCAGCAGCTTGTTAGATACGCAGTATTTT	CASSLLDTQYF
.	TRBJ2-5	.	TRBV7-2	TGTGCCAGCAGCTTAGTAGATTCGGGATCGGAGACCCAGTACTTC	CASSLVDSGSETQYF
.	TRBJ1-5	.	TRBV30	TGTGCCTGGAGACCCCGTGAGGGGGTTGTAGGCAATCAGCCCCAGCATTTT	CAWRPREGVVGNQPQHF
.	TRBJ2-3	.	TRBV6-4	TGTGCCAGCAGTGCCGCAGCGGGAGATACGCAGTATTTT	CASSAAAGDTQYF
TRBD1	TRBJ1-2	.	TRBV4-1	TGCGCCAGCAGCCAAGAAGGTCGACAGGGTGTCGGCTACACCTTC	CASSQEGRQGVGYTF
.	TRBJ2-1	.	TRBV29-1	TGCAGCGGGGGGAGCGGCTCCTACAATGAGCAGTTCTTC	CSGGSGSYNEQFF
.	TRBJ2-2	.	TRBV28	TGTGCCAGCACGAGAACTAGCTTCGGCACCGGGGAGCTGTTTTTT	CASTRTSFGTGELFF
TRBD1	TRBJ2-7	.	TRBV20-1	TGCAGTGCTAGATATCGGGACAGGGAGTACTTC	CSARYRDREYF
TRBD2	TRBJ2-3	.	TRBV10-3	TGTGCCACCAGACTAGCGGGAGGGGATTCAGATACGCAGTATTTT	CATRLAGGDSDTQYF
.	TRBJ2-7	.	TRBV28	TGTGCCAGCCGATCCTCTGGATGGGGTTACGAGCAGTACTTC	CASRSSGWGYEQYF
.	TRBJ2-1	.	TRBV18	TGTGCCAGCTCACCATCGGGCAGGGATTCCTACAATGAGCAGTTCTTC	CASSPSGRDSYNEQFF
.	TRBJ2-1	.	TRBV7-3	TGTGCCAGCAGCTTCCGGGCCGACCGCGAGCAGTTCTTC	CASSFRADREQFF
.	TRBJ1-5	.	TRBV7-2	TGTGCCAGCAGCTTAGCAGGGATGAGGCCCCAGCATTTT	CASSLAGMRPQHF
TRBD1	TRBJ2-7	.	TRBV19	TGTGCCAGTAGGGACAGGGTGGGGTACGAGCAGTACTTC	CASRDRVGYEQYF
.	TRBJ2-7	.	TRBV2	TGTGCCAGCAGTAGATCCGGGAACGAGCAGTACTTC	CASSRSGNEQYF
.	TRBJ1-2	.	TRBV28	TGTGCCAGCAGTTCACGGAACTATGGCTACACCTTC	CASSSRNYGYTF
TRBD2	TRBJ2-7	few	TRBV27	TGTGCCAGCAGGGAGGCGGGAGGGCCGTCCTACGAGCAGTACTTC	CASREAGGPSYEQYF
TRBD2	TRBJ2-3	.	TRBV5-1	TGCGCCAGCAGCTTGGCCCGGAGCGGGAGGGTTGACACAGATACGCAGTATTTT	CASSLARSGRVDTDTQYF
.	TRBJ2-5	.	TRBV19	TGTGCCAGTAGTGTGACTGGCCACCAAGAGACCCAGTACTTC	CASSVTGHQETQYF
.	TRBJ1-6	.	TRBV5-4	TGTGCCAGCAGCCGGGGATCAAATAATTCACCCCTCCACTTT	CASSRGSNNSPLHF
.	TRBJ2-3	few	TRBV4-3	TGCGCCAGCAGCCAAGGCTATCGGCCGCTTGATACGCAGTATTTT	CASSQGYRPLDTQYF
.	TRBJ2-3	.	TRBV27	TGTGCCAGCAGCCCTCTGGGGCGGGCCCATGGCGATACGCAGTATTTT	CASSPLGRAHGDTQYF
.	TRBJ1-1	once	TRBV5-5	TGTGCCAGCAGCAAAGGACCGCCGAACACTGAAGCTTTCTTT	CASSKGPPNTEAFF
TRBD1	TRBJ1-4	few	TRBV28	TGTGCCAGCAGTTGGTTGGGACAGGGGGATGAAAAACTGTTTTTT	CASSWLGQGDEKLFF
TRBD1	TRBJ1-3	.	TRBV5-1	TGCGCCAGCAGCTTGAACCACCGGGACAGGGCTCACACCATATATTTT	CASSLNHRDRAHTIYF
TRBD2	TRBJ2-4	.	TRBV5-1	TGCGCCAGCAGCCCCGGGACTAGCGGGAGGGTGTATGACATTCAGTACTTC	CASSPGTSGRVYDIQYF
.	TRBJ2-7	few	TRBV2	TGTGCCAGCAGGCTACCGCAACCGTACGAGCAGTACTTC	CASRLPQPYEQYF
.	TRBJ2-4	.	TRBV2	TGTGCCAGCACCCTGACTGTCTTTGCCAAAAACATTCAGTACTTC	CASTLTVFAKNIQYF
.	TRBJ2-7	.	TRBV4-3	TGCGCCAGCAGCCAAGATGATCGCCATTACGAGCAGTACTTC	CASSQDDRHYEQYF
.	TRBJ2-7	.	TRBV5-6	TGTGCCAGCAGCTTGGCGCAGACCTACGAGCAGTACTTC	CASSLAQTYEQYF
.	TRBJ2-1	.	TRBV6-1	TGTGCCAGCAGTGAAGAAAGGGACTTTCTCAGGGTTGGGAATGAGCAGTTCTTC	CASSEERDFLRVGNEQFF
.	TRBJ2-5	.	TRBV5-4	TGTGCCAGCAGCTTAGCGCAAGCGTCAGAGACCCAGTACTTC	CASSLAQASETQYF
.	TRBJ2-5	.	TRBV28	TGTGCCAGCAGTTTAATGGTCGGAGAAGCAGAGACCCAGTACTTC	CASSLMVGEAETQYF
.	TRBJ2-4	.	TRBV7-3	TGTGCCAGCAGCTTAGTGCCCTCTGGGGCCACTAATAGGAAAAACATTCAGTACTTC	CASSLVPSGATNRKNIQYF